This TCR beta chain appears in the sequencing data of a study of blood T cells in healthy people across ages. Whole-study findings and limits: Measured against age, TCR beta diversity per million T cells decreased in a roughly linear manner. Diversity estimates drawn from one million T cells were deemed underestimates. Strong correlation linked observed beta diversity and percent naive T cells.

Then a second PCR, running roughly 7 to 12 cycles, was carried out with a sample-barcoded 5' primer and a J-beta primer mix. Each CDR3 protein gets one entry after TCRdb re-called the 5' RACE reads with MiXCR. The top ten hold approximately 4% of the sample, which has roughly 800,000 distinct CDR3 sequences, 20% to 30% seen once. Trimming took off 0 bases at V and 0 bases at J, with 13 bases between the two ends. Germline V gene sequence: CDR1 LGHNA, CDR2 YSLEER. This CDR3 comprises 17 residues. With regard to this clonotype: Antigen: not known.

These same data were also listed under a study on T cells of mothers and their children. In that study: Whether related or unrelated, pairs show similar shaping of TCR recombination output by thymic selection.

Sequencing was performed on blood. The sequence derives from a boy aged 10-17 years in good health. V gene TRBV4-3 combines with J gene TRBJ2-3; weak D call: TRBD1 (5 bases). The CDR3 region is CASSQDLLGASTDTQYF. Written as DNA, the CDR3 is TGCGCCAGCAGCCAAGACCTGTTAGGGGCCAGCACAGATACGCAGTATTTT.